This TCR beta chain stems from a study of blood T cell repertoires in COVID-19. As for the study in general: Samples taken during acute and convalescent COVID-19 were collected in the United States, Italy and Spain.

Method: immunoSEQ multiplex PCR; TCRdb's copy keeps in-frame clones and lacks some. The sample contains fewer than 250,000 clones, roughly 84% of which appear only once. The V segment lost 2 bases and the J segment 3 bases; nucleotides outside the gene matches: 10. CDR1 and CDR2 from the germline V gene are GTSNPN and SVGIG (reference sequence). CDR3 length equals 16 residues. The rearrangement uses TRBV30 and TRBJ1-5; 7 bases agree with TRBD1. The source is a woman in her thirties or forties who had recovered from COVID-19. What was sequenced was PBMCs or T cells enriched from blood (not recorded which). Written as DNA, the CDR3 is TGTGCCTGGAGTACCCCTATCGGACAGGTCAATCAGCCCCAGCATTTT. This encodes CAWSTPIGQVNQPQHF.